This note documents a single T cell receptor beta chain sequence. Its cognate antigen is unknown. PCR employed 60 Vbeta and 13 Jbeta primers. Repertoires were generated with immunoSEQ multiplex PCR, while TCRdb's copy carries only in-frame clones and drops some. The sample carries about 59,000 clones, roughly 90% recorded once. Donors likely had unrecorded immune exposures despite being nominally healthy when sampled. The sample originates from a study of cytomegalovirus exposure and HLA in healthy donors. Study conclusions and caveats: Presence/absence analyses supposed approximately even sequencing depth among donors.

The CDR3 extends over 15 amino acids. V trimming: 8 bases; J trimming: 8 bases; junction bases outside the gene matches: 9. Per germline, CDR1 SGHAT and CDR2 FQNNGV. The chain joins TRBV11-2 to TRBJ2-1; 13 bases map to TRBD2. The TCR sequence derives from a man younger than 45 in good health and CMV-seropositive. The source material was PBMCs. The CDR3 bases are TGTGCCAGCCGCACCGGACTAGCGGGAGCTGATGAGCAGTTCTTC. It yields the protein CASRTGLAGADEQFF.